The 18 T cell receptor beta chains reported below all come from one sample, sequenced in a study of radiotherapy plus CTLA-4 blockade in lung cancer. Sequenced by immunoSEQ multiplex PCR; TCRdb stores in-frame clones only, minus some. The sample records roughly 59,000 clones, around 68% being singletons. This sample comprised peripheral blood, obtained from a patient treated with radiotherapy plus ipilimumab. Receptors originate from a human donor with non-small cell lung cancer whose response to radiotherapy plus ipilimumab could not be evaluated.

Here the CDR3 reads CASSLSRGGLFF. DNA of the CDR3: TGTGCCAGCAGCTTGTCACGGGGTGGACTGTTTTTT. The chain employs TRBV5-8 and TRBJ1-4, with D unclear. The CDR3 contains 12 residues. V was cut by 1 base and J by 13 bases, with 11 bases left in between. Germline-derived CDR1 and CDR2 are SGHTS and YDEGEE. The full variable domain, in which reference TRBV5-8 and TRBJ1-4 provide the parts outside the CDR3, is EAGVTQSPTHLIKTRGQQATLRCSPISGHTSVYWYQQALGLGLQFLLWYDEGEERNRGNFPPRFSGRQFPNYSSELNVNALELEDSALYLCASSLSRGGLFFGSGTQLSVL.

There are a few counts of this clone. This chain links TRBV30 with TRBJ2-2, with 7 bases identical to TRBD2. The ends lost 3 bases at V and 2 bases at J; junction bases unmatched: 9. The CDR3 runs 16 residues. CDR1 is GTSNPN, CDR2 SVGIG, per germline (reference sequence). The CDR3: CAWRLRPGLNTGELFF. The CDR3 nucleotides read TGTGCCTGGAGACTTCGACCGGGACTAAACACCGGGGAGCTGTTTTTT.

This sequence joins TRBV7-2 and TRBJ2-1; D might be TRBD2 (6 bases). This CDR3 is 16 amino acids long. The V gene's germline CDR1 is SGHTA and CDR2 FQGNSA. V lost 4 bases and J 8 bases, leaving 21 bases between the germline ends. CDR3 coding DNA: TGTGCCAGCAGCTCGAGCCGAGCGTGGGAGGAGGATGAGCAGTTCTTC. Protein sequence: CASSSSRAWEEDEQFF. Full variable domain (remainder filled in from reference TRBV7-2 and TRBJ2-1): GAGVSQSPSNKVTEKGKDVELRCDPISGHTALYWYRQSLGQGLEFLIYFQGNSAPDKSGLPSDRFSAERTGGSVSTLTIQRTQQEDSAVYLCASSSSRAWEEDEQFFGPGTRLTVL.

CDR3: CASSRRFYEQYF. CDR3 DNA sequence: TGTGCCAGCTCACGTCGTTTCTACGAGCAGTACTTC. The rearrangement uses TRBV18 and TRBJ2-7, with D unresolved. V dropped 4 bases and J dropped 3 bases, with 7 bases sitting between them. The germline CDR1 and CDR2 sequences are KGHSH and LQKENI. The CDR3 covers 12 residues.

A single count supports this clone. This chain connects TRBV11-2 to TRBJ2-4; tentative D call: TRBD1 (5 bases). Germline loops: CDR1 SGHAT, CDR2 FQNNGV. This CDR3 has 17 residues. Trimming left V 0 bases short and J 0 bases short, with 12 bases between. This CDR3 is CASSLETGYGAKNIQYF. CDR3 DNA sequence: TGTGCCAGCAGCTTAGAAACAGGCTACGGAGCCAAAAACATTCAGTACTTC.

This clone turned up a few times. The chain joins TRBV7-9 to TRBJ1-4; tentative D call: TRBD1 (5 bases). Trimming shortened V by 3 bases and J by 7 bases, and 15 bases separated the two germline ends. Germline lookup yields CDR1 SEHNR and CDR2 FQNEAQ (reference sequence). This CDR3 is 15 amino acids long. CDR3 amino acids: CASSFRGEGTEKLFF. CDR3 nucleotides: TGTGCCAGCAGCTTCCGGGGGGAGGGGACTGAAAAACTGTTTTTT.

The chain is built from TRBV6-5 and TRBJ2-1; 10 positions match TRBD2. Trimming took 2 bases from V and 8 from J; bases not matched to a gene: 6. From germline, CDR1 is MNHEY and CDR2 SVGAGI. The CDR3 contains 15 residues. CDR3 loop: CASSYGASGSDEQFF. The CDR3 DNA follows: TGTGCCAGCAGTTACGGGGCTAGCGGGAGCGATGAGCAGTTCTTC.

The count of this clone is one. This chain uses TRBV6-6 with TRBJ1-1; 10 bases agree with TRBD1. With 5 bases clipped from V and 1 base from J, the junction kept 7 bases outside the gene matches. The CDR3 has 16 residues. Per the germline V gene, CDR1 is MNHNY and CDR2 is SVGAGI (reference sequence). CDR3 amino acids: CASSQTGGRTNTEAFF. CDR3 DNA: TGTGCCAGCAGTCAGACAGGGGGCAGGACGAACACTGAAGCTTTCTTT.

The chain couples TRBV5-1 to TRBJ2-5, with D maybe TRBD2 (6 bases). V shed 0 bases and J shed 2 bases, with 17 bases lying between them. Germline V lookup: CDR1 SGHRS, CDR2 YFSETQ. The CDR3 length is 17 residues. The DNA for the CDR3 is TGCGCCAGCAGCTTGGTAAGGCTGGGACTTCTTCAAGAGACCCAGTACTTC. As protein: CASSLVRLGLLQETQYF.

The sample holds a few counts of this clone. The V call is TRBV7-3, the J call TRBJ1-4; TRBD1 might be the D (6 bases). The CDR3 contains 15 residues. Trimming removed 2 bases at V and 7 bases at J, with 14 bases between. Germline-derived CDR1 and CDR2 are SGHTA and FQGTGA. This CDR3 is CASSLEGTIGEKLFF. Written as DNA, the CDR3 is TGTGCCAGCAGCTTAGAAGGGACAATAGGTGAAAAACTGTTTTTT.

The chain is built from TRBV10-3 and TRBJ2-7, with 10 bases that match TRBD1. V trimming: 4 bases; J trimming: 3 bases; junction bases outside the gene matches: 3. Germline V gene data show CDR1 as ENHRY and CDR2 as SYGVKD. The CDR3 has 14 amino acids. CDR3 loop: CAISGGQGIYEQYF. CDR3 in DNA: TGTGCCATCAGTGGGGGACAGGGGATCTACGAGCAGTACTTC.

The chain is built from TRBV5-4 and TRBJ2-3; 7 nucleotides line up with TRBD1. Germline V gene data show CDR1 as SGHNT and CDR2 as YYREEE (reference sequence). This CDR3 is 14 amino acids long. V lost 2 bases, J lost 5 bases, and 5 bases stayed unmatched. CDR3 region: CASSLTGVKDTQYF. CDR3 sequence (DNA): TGTGCCAGCAGCTTAACAGGGGTCAAAGATACGCAGTATTTT.

The V and J genes are TRBV5-1 and TRBJ1-1; D is unresolved. V was trimmed by 2 bases and J by 1 base, leaving 6 bases between them. In germline, CDR1 is SGHRS, CDR2 YFSETQ. This CDR3 is built from 13 residues. The CDR3 sequence is CASSLNTNTEAFF. The CDR3 DNA sequence: TGCGCCAGCAGCTTAAACACGAACACTGAAGCTTTCTTT.

The J gene is TRBJ1-6, the V gene TRBV5-1; D gene unclear. The CDR3 consists of 16 residues. Trimming removed 0 bases from V and 7 bases from J, with 14 bases in between. Germline assignment: CDR1 SGHRS and CDR2 YFSETQ. The CDR3 nucleotides are TGCGCCAGCAGCTTGGTAGGGATGCGGGGAAATTCACCCCTCCACTTT. It translates to CASSLVGMRGNSPLHF. Supplemented by reference TRBV5-1 and TRBJ1-6, the full variable domain reads KAGVTQTPRYLIKTRGQQVTLSCSPISGHRSVSWYQQTPGQGLQFLFEYFSETQRNKGNFPGRFSGRQFSNSRSEMNVSTLELGDSALYLCASSLVGMRGNSPLHFGNGTRLTVT.

The table lists this clone with a few counts. The chain joins TRBV11-1 to TRBJ1-2; TRBD1 might be the D (6 bases). The CDR3 is 14 amino acids. V was shortened by 5 bases and J by 4 bases, with 14 bases between the two germline ends. The germline V gene encodes CDR1 SGHAT and CDR2 FQDESV (reference sequence). This CDR3 is CASSPDRPSYGYTF. CDR3 bases: TGTGCCAGCAGCCCAGACAGGCCTAGCTATGGCTACACCTTC.

The V gene is TRBV2, the J gene TRBJ1-1; 7 bases are shared with TRBD1. Per germline, CDR1 SNHLY and CDR2 FYNNEI. The length of the CDR3 is 14 residues. Trimming removed 6 bases from V and 0 bases from J; junction bases left unmatched: 4. This chain's CDR3 is CASSRQGMNTEAFF. The CDR3 region has the DNA TGTGCCAGCAGCCGACAGGGCATGAACACTGAAGCTTTCTTT.

The chain carries TRBV6-6 and TRBJ1-2; 7 nucleotides align to TRBD1. Germline V gene data show CDR1 as MNHNY and CDR2 as SVGAGI (reference sequence). V lost 2 bases, J lost 4 bases, and 10 bases stayed unmatched. There are 16 residues in the CDR3. CDR3 residues: CASSYAIGQVSYGYTF. The CDR3 nucleotides are TGTGCCAGCAGTTACGCCATCGGACAGGTCTCCTATGGCTACACCTTC.

This sequence joins TRBV27 and TRBJ1-1; 9 bases line up with TRBD1. The V gene's germline CDR1 is MNHEY and CDR2 SMNVEV (reference sequence). There are 14 residues in the CDR3. Trimming removed 5 bases from V and 2 bases from J; junction bases left unmatched: 3. CDR3: CASSLGQGNTEAFF. For the CDR3, the DNA is TGTGCCAGCAGTCTGGGACAGGGAAACACTGAAGCTTTCTTT.